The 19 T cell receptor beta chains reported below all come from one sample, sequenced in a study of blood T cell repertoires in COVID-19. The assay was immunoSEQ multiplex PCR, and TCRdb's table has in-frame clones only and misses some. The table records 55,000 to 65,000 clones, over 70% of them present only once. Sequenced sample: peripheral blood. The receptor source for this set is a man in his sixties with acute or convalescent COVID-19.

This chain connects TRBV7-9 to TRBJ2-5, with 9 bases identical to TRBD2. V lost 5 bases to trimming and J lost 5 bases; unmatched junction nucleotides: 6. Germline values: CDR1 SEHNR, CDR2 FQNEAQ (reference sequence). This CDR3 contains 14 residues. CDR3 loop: CASSRTSVSETQYF. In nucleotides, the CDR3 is TGTGCCAGCAGCCGGACTAGCGTCAGTGAGACCCAGTACTTC.

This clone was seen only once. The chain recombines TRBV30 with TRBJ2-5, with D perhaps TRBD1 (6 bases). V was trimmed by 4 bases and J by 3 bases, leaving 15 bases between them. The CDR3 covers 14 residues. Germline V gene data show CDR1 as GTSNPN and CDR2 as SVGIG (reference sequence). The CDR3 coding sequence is TGTGCCTGGAAGGCCAGGGGCTCTAAAGAGACCCAGTACTTC. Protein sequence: CAWKARGSKETQYF.

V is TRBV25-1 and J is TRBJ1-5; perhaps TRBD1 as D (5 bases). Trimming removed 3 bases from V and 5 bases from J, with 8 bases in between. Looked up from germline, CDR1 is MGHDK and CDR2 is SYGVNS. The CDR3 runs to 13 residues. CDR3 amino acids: CASSDRDDQPQHF. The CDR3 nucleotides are TGTGCCAGCAGTGACAGGGATGATCAGCCCCAGCATTTT. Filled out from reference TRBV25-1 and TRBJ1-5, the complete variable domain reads EADIYQTPRYLVIGTGKKITLECSQTMGHDKMYWYQQDPGMELHLIHYSYGVNSTEKGDLSSESTVSRIRTEHFPLTLESARPSHTSQYLCASSDRDDQPQHFGDGTRLSIL.

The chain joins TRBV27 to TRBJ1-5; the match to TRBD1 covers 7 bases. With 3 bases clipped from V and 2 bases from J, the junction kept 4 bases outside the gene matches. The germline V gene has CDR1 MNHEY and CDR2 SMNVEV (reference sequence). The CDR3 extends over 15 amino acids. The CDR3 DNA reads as TGTGCCAGCAGTTTGTGTCAGGGGGGCAATCAGCCCCAGCATTTT. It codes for CASSLCQGGNQPQHF.

The CDR3 loop is CASSVNLTTSVEYEQYF. The DNA for the CDR3 is TGTGCCAGCAGCGTAAACCTCACTACTAGCGTCGAGTACGAGCAGTACTTC. The rearrangement joins TRBV9 to TRBJ2-7; 7 bases align to TRBD2. The CDR3 has 17 residues. Germline values: CDR1 SGDLS, CDR2 YYNGEE. V was pared by 1 base and J by 4 bases, with 14 bases of the junction left unmatched.

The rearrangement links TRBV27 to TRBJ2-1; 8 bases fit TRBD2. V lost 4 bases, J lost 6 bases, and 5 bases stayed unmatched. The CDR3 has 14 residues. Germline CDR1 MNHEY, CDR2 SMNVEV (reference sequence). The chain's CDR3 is CASSSGTRRNEQFF. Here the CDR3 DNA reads TGTGCCAGCAGTTCCGGGACTAGGCGCAATGAGCAGTTCTTC.

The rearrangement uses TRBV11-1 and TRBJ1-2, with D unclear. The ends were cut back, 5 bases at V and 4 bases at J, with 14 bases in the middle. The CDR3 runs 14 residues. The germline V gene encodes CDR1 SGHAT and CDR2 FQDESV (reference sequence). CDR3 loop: CASSPRGGIYGYTF. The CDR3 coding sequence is TGTGCCAGCAGCCCCCGCGGAGGCATCTATGGCTACACCTTC.

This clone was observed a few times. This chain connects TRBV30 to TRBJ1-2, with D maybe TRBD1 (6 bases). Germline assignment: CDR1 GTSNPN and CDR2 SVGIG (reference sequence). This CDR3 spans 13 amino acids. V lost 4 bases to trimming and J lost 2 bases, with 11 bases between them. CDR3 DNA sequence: TGTGCCTGGATGGGGGGGCGGAACTATGGCTACACCTTC. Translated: CAWMGGRNYGYTF. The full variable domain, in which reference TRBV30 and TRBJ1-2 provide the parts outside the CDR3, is SQTIHQWPATLVQPVGSPLSLECTVEGTSNPNLYWYRQAAGRGLQLLFYSVGIGQISSEVPQNLSASRPQDRQFILSSKKLLLSDSGFYLCAWMGGRNYGYTFGSGTRLTVV.

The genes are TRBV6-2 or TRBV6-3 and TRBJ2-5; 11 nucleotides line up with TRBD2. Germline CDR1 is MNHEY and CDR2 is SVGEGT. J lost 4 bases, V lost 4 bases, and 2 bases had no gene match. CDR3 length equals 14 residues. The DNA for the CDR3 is TGTGCCAGCAGTTCCGGGACTAGCGGAGAGACCCAGTACTTC. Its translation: CASSSGTSGETQYF.

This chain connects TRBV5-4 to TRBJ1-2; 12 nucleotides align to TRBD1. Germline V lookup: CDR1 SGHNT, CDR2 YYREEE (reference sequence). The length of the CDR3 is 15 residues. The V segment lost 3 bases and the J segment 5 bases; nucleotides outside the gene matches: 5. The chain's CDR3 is CASSSRDRGLYGYTF. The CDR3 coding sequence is TGTGCCAGCAGCTCCCGGGACAGGGGGCTTTATGGCTACACCTTC.

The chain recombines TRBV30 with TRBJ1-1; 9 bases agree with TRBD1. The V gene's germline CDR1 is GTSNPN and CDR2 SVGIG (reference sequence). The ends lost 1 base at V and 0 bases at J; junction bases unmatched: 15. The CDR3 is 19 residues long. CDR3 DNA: TGTGCCTGGAGTGCATACCTCCCGGGACAGGGTCAAATGAACACTGAAGCTTTCTTT. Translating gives CAWSAYLPGQGQMNTEAFF.

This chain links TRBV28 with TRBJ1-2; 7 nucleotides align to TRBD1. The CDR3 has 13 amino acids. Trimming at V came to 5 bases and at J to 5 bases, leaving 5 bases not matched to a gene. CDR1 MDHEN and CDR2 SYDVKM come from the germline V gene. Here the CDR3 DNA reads TGTGCCAGCAGTGAGAGGGGGCCATATGGCTACACCTTC. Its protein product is CASSERGPYGYTF.

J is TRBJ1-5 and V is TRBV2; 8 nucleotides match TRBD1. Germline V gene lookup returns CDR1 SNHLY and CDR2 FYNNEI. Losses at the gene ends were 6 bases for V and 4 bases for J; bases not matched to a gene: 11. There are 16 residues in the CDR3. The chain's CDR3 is CASRPDVTGANQPQHF. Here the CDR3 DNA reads TGTGCCAGCAGACCCGACGTGACAGGGGCAAATCAGCCCCAGCATTTT. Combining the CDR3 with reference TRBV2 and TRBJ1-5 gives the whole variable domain EPEVTQTPSHQVTQMGQEVILRCVPISNHLYFYWYRQILGQKVEFLVSFYNNEISEKSEIFDDQFSVERPDGSNFTLKIRSTKLEDSAMYFCASRPDVTGANQPQHFGDGTRLSIL.

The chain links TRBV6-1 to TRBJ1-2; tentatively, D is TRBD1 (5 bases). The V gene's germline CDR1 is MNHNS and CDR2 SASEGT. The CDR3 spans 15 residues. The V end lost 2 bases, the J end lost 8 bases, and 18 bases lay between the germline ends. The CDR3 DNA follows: TGTGCCAGCAGTGAAAACAGGAGCCCTTTACCAGGCTACACCTTC. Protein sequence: CASSENRSPLPGYTF.

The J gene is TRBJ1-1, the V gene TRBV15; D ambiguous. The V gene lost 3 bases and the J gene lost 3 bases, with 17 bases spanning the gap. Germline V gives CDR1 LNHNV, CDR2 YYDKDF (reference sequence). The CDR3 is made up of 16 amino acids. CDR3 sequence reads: CATSSLIFGGYTEAFF. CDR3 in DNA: TGTGCCACCAGCAGTTTGATATTCGGCGGATACACTGAAGCTTTCTTT.

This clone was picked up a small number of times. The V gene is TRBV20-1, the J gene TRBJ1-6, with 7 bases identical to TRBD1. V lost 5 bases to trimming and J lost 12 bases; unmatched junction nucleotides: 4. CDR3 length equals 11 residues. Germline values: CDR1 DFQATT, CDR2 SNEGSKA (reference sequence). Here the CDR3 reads CSARTGGPLHF. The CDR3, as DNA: TGCAGTGCTCGGACAGGAGGACCCCTCCACTTT.

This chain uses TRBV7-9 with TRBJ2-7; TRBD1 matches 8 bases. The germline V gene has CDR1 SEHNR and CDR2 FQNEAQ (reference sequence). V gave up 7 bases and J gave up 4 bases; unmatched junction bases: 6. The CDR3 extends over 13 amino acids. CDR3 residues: CASTRQGPYEQYF. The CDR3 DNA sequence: TGTGCCAGCACCCGACAGGGGCCTTACGAGCAGTACTTC.

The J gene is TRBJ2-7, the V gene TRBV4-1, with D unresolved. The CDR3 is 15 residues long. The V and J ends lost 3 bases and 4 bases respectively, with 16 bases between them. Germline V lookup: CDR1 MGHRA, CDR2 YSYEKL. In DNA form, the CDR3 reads TGCGCCAGCAGCCAGTTCGAGAGCGTCGATTACGAGCAGTACTTC. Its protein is CASSQFESVDYEQYF.

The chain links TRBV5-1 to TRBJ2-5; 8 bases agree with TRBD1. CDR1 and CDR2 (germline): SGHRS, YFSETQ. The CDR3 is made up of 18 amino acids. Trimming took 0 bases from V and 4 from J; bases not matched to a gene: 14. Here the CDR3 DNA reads TGCGCCAGCAGCTTGGGCCTTCTCGGGGCAGGGGGCGTAGAGACCCAGTACTTC. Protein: CASSLGLLGAGGVETQYF.